Shown below are 5 T cell receptor beta chains from a single sample sequenced in a study of T cell responses to AZD1222 COVID-19 vaccine. Clones were sequenced by immunoSEQ multiplex PCR, and TCRdb holds only the in-frame ones, with some missing. This sample has 120,000 to 150,000 clones, with roughly nine tenths found just once. Sequencing used peripheral blood, obtained on day 0 of AZD1222 vaccination. Every receptor here comes from an adult in good health.

The V gene is TRBV9, the J gene TRBJ2-4; the match to TRBD2 covers 10 bases. V lost 2 bases to trimming and J lost 3 bases; unmatched junction nucleotides: 14. The CDR3 is 19 residues long. CDR1 is SGDLS, CDR2 YYNGEE, per germline. In DNA, the CDR3 is TGTGCCAGCAGCGTTAGTAGGGACGAAGCGGGAGGGGGCAAAAACATTCAGTACTTC. Amino acid sequence: CASSVSRDEAGGGKNIQYF.

As DNA, the CDR3 is TGCAGCGTGAGTCATACTAACTATGGCTACACCTTC. Protein sequence: CSVSHTNYGYTF. The V and J genes are TRBV29-1 and TRBJ1-2, with D unresolved. V lost 6 bases and J 0 bases, leaving 8 bases between the germline ends. The V gene's germline CDR1 is SQVTM and CDR2 ANQGSEA. The CDR3 totals 12 residues.

This clone was counted a single time. The chain carries TRBV7-2 and TRBJ2-3; D possibly corresponds to TRBD1 (6 bases). CDR1 and CDR2 from the germline V gene are SGHTA and FQGNSA. V was trimmed by 6 bases and J by 1 base, leaving 8 bases between them. The CDR3 runs to 13 residues. The CDR3 DNA sequence: TGTGCCAGCAGTTACAGGGGCACAGATACGCAGTATTTT. It yields the protein CASSYRGTDTQYF. Using reference TRBV7-2 and TRBJ2-3 for the parts outside the CDR3, the full variable domain is GAGVSQSPSNKVTEKGKDVELRCDPISGHTALYWYRQSLGQGLEFLIYFQGNSAPDKSGLPSDRFSAERTGGSVSTLTIQRTQQEDSAVYLCASSYRGTDTQYFGPGTRLTVL.

J is TRBJ2-1 and V is TRBV9; D ambiguous. The CDR3 length is 13 residues. Germline V lookup: CDR1 SGDLS, CDR2 YYNGEE. V dropped 4 bases and J dropped 9 bases, with 14 bases sitting between them. CDR3 region: CASSTDPAVEQFF. CDR3 in DNA: TGTGCCAGCAGCACAGACCCCGCGGTTGAGCAGTTCTTC.

The chain employs TRBV28 and TRBJ2-7; D ambiguous. Germline CDR1 MDHEN, CDR2 SYDVKM. V shed 3 bases and J shed 4 bases, with 13 bases lying between them. The CDR3 totals 14 residues. The CDR3 nucleotides are TGTGCCAGCAGTTTCCTGGTGGGCTCTTACGAGCAGTACTTC. Its protein product is CASSFLVGSYEQYF.